Listed below are T cell receptor beta chains from one sample, sequenced in a study of blood T cell repertoires in COVID-19. Clones were sequenced by immunoSEQ multiplex PCR, and TCRdb holds only the in-frame ones, with some missing. The sample includes about 230,000 clones, roughly 83% of them seen just once. Sequencing was done on a sample of peripheral blood. Every receptor here comes from a woman between 45 and 65 years old with acute or convalescent COVID-19. CDR3s include the opening cysteine and the closing phenylalanine or tryptophan. A D gene is named only where the DNA matches it firmly. The size entry is marked missing in some rows and otherwise reads once, few, many or a size class.

d_call	j_call	v_call	clone_size	cdr3_aa	cdr3_nt
TRBD2	TRBJ2-2	TRBV7-8	.	CASRRLAGGLGGELFF	TGTGCCAGCAGACGACTAGCGGGAGGGCTTGGCGGGGAGCTGTTTTTT
.	TRBJ2-2	TRBV5-1	.	CASSLSGGESRELFF	TGCGCCAGCAGCTTGTCCGGAGGGGAGTCCAGGGAGCTGTTTTTT
TRBD2	TRBJ2-1	TRBV7-8	few	CASSRTSGSYNEQFF	TGTGCCAGCAGCCGGACTAGCGGGAGCTACAATGAGCAGTTCTTC
TRBD1	TRBJ1-4	TRBV5-8	.	CASSLGGTGGYEKLFF	TGTGCCAGCAGCTTGGGAGGGACAGGGGGCTATGAAAAACTGTTTTTT
TRBD1	TRBJ1-6	TRBV7-2	.	CASSTTGEGGMIHSPLHF	TGTGCCAGCAGCACAACAGGGGAAGGGGGGATGATTCATTCACCCCTCCACTTT
.	TRBJ1-1	TRBV6-4	.	CASSASPGNTEAFF	TGTGCCAGCAGCGCGTCTCCGGGAAACACTGAAGCTTTCTTT
TRBD1	TRBJ2-7	TRBV9	.	CAWDSSYEQYF	TGTGCCTGGGACAGCTCCTACGAGCAGTACTTC
TRBD2	TRBJ2-7	TRBV28	.	CASSFIAGGLYEQYF	TGTGCCAGCAGTTTTATTGCGGGAGGCCTTTACGAGCAGTACTTC
.	TRBJ2-2	TRBV2	few	CASRDGLDTKLFF	TGTGCCAGCAGGGACGGACTCGATACAAAGCTGTTTTTT
TRBD1	TRBJ1-1	TRBV5-1	.	CASSLNRGQGEAFF	TGCGCCAGCAGCCTTAACAGGGGGCAAGGTGAAGCTTTCTTT
TRBD1	TRBJ1-3	TRBV28	.	CASSLRQGANTIYF	TGTGCCAGCAGTCTGAGACAGGGGGCTAACACCATATATTTT
.	TRBJ2-7	TRBV9	.	CASSHPSRHEQYF	TGTGCCAGCAGCCACCCCTCGCGTCACGAGCAGTACTTC
.	TRBJ2-7	TRBV6-6	.	CASSYQTAYEQYF	TGTGCCAGCAGTTACCAGACAGCCTACGAGCAGTACTTC
TRBD1	TRBJ2-7	TRBV3-1/TRBV3-2	.	CASSLIEFRGQDCEQYF	TGTGCCAGCAGCCTGATCGAATTTCGGGGACAGGACTGCGAGCAGTACTTC
TRBD1	TRBJ1-2	TRBV5-5	.	CASSFASGGLSYGYTF	TGTGCCAGCAGCTTTGCGTCAGGGGGGTTGAGCTATGGCTACACCTTC
TRBD2	TRBJ2-3	TRBV5-1	.	CASSLQGLEVPDTQYF	TGCGCCAGCAGCTTGCAGGGACTAGAAGTCCCAGATACGCAGTATTTT
.	TRBJ2-1	TRBV11-2	.	CASSSMVLSREQFF	TGTGCCAGCAGCTCGATGGTCCTTTCGAGAGAGCAGTTCTTC
TRBD2	TRBJ2-7	TRBV7-2	.	CASSLGLGGYEQYF	TGTGCCAGCAGCTTGGGACTAGGGGGATACGAGCAGTACTTC
.	TRBJ2-7	TRBV11-2	.	CASTPGTYSYEQYF	TGTGCCAGCACCCCCGGGACATACTCCTACGAGCAGTACTTC
TRBD1	TRBJ1-6	TRBV28	.	CASSPLTGDLTPHF	TGTGCCAGCAGTCCATTGACAGGGGACCTCACCCCCCACTTT
TRBD1	TRBJ1-5	TRBV11-2	.	CASSRTGSSNQPQHF	TGTGCCAGCAGCCGGACAGGGTCCAGCAATCAGCCCCAGCATTTT
TRBD2	TRBJ2-1	TRBV19	.	CASSTLTSGRTGNEQFF	TGTGCCAGTAGTACCCTGACTAGCGGGAGGACGGGCAATGAGCAGTTCTTC
.	TRBJ1-3	TRBV12-3/TRBV12-4	.	CASSFLSGNTIYF	TGTGCCAGCAGTTTTCTCTCTGGAAACACCATATATTTT
.	TRBJ2-4	TRBV19	.	CASQQNLAKNIQYF	TGTGCCAGCCAACAGAATCTAGCCAAAAACATTCAGTACTTC
.	TRBJ2-1	TRBV4-2	.	CASSPSGVFVSYNEQFF	TGTGCCAGCAGCCCCTCCGGGGTATTTGTATCCTACAATGAGCAGTTCTTC
TRBD1	TRBJ1-5	TRBV6-1	.	CASKGGQAINQPQHF	TGTGCCAGCAAGGGGGGACAGGCTATCAATCAGCCCCAGCATTTT
.	TRBJ2-1	TRBV5-1	once	CASSATSYNEQFF	TGCGCCAGCAGCGCGACTAGTTACAATGAGCAGTTCTTC
.	TRBJ2-1	TRBV28	.	CASRRRGEQFF	TGTGCCAGCAGGCGTAGGGGTGAGCAGTTCTTC
TRBD2	TRBJ2-1	TRBV12-3/TRBV12-4	.	CASGRGSYNEQFF	TGTGCCAGCGGGAGGGGCTCCTACAATGAGCAGTTCTTC
.	TRBJ1-3	TRBV19	.	CASSVQANSGNTIYF	TGTGCCAGTAGTGTCCAGGCGAACTCTGGAAACACCATATATTTT
.	TRBJ1-1	TRBV19	.	CASSRRGFLMNTEAFF	TGTGCCAGTAGCAGGAGGGGATTCCTTATGAACACTGAAGCTTTCTTT
.	TRBJ2-1	TRBV27	.	CASSSLQRTDSYNEQFF	TGTGCCAGCAGTTCACTCCAAAGGACTGACTCCTACAATGAGCAGTTCTTC
.	TRBJ2-5	TRBV5-1	.	CASSLGQSQETQYF	TGCGCCAGCAGCTTGGGACAGAGCCAAGAGACCCAGTACTTC
.	TRBJ2-4	TRBV25-1	.	CASSPTTGLSKNIQYF	TGTGCCAGCAGCCCTACCACAGGGTTGTCCAAAAACATTCAGTACTTC